This entry features one TCR beta chain sequence. The repertoire was sequenced with immunoSEQ multiplex PCR; TCRdb's copy has only in-frame clones and lacks some. This sample has 390,000 or so clones, with approximately 89% found just once. Germline V gene data show CDR1 as SGHRS and CDR2 as YFSETQ. V was pared by 5 bases and J by 7 bases, with 9 bases of the junction left unmatched. The CDR3 is 14 residues long. The data were taken from a study of blood T cell repertoires in COVID-19. The wider study: From T cells, B-cell-depleted T cells, or PBMCs came the material, which was cDNA or gDNA.

The sequence came from a woman in her thirties with COVID-19, enrolled during active disease. The material sequenced was peripheral blood. The V and J genes are TRBV5-1 and TRBJ1-2, with 9 bases fitting TRBD1. Here the CDR3 DNA reads TGCGCCAGCAGACCTACAGGGGGCAACGGTGGCTACACCTTC. This encodes CASRPTGGNGGYTF.